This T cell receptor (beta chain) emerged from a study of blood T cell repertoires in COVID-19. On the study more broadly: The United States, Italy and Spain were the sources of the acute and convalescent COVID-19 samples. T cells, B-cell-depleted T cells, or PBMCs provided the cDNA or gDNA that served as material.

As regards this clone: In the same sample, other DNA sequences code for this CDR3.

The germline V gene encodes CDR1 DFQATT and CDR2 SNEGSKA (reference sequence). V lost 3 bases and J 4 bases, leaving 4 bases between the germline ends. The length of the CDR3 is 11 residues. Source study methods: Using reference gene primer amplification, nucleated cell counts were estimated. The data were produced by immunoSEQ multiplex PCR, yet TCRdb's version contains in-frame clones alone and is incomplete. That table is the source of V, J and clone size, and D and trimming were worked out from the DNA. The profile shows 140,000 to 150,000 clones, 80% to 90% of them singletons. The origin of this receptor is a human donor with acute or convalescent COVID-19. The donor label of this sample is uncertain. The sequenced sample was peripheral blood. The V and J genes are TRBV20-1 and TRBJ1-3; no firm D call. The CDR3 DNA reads TGCAGTGCTAGTACAGGAAACACCATATATTTT. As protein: CSASTGNTIYF.